Listed below are T cell receptor beta chains from one sample, sequenced in a study of Ad26.COV2.S vaccination and SARS-CoV-2 variants. Libraries were prepared by immunoSEQ multiplex PCR; TCRdb keeps only in-frame clonotypes and omits some of them. The sample gives around 170,000 clones, roughly 85% of which show up once; about 5.9% is in the top ten. The starting material was peripheral blood, obtained after recovery from COVID-19. The receptors come from a human donor who had recovered from COVID-19. Both conserved end residues are part of each CDR3. The D gene is left open where the match is weak. Expanded clones get a size class; other rows say once, few or many, or leave the size out.

TRBV15	.	TRBJ2-3	.	CATSPYTDTQYF	TGTGCCACCAGCCCATATACAGATACGCAGTATTTT
TRBV6-5	.	TRBJ1-1	.	CASWTRGKMTEAFF	TGTGCCAGCTGGACCCGGGGGAAGATGACTGAAGCTTTCTTT
TRBV9	.	TRBJ1-5	.	CASSREVYQPQHF	TGTGCCAGCAGCAGGGAGGTCTATCAGCCCCAGCATTTT
TRBV7-9	.	TRBJ2-3	few	CASSRGTDTQYF	TGTGCCAGCAGCCGAGGGACAGATACGCAGTATTTT
TRBV9	TRBD1	TRBJ1-6	.	CASSVGVWTGLSYYNSPLHF	TGTGCCAGCAGCGTAGGGGTCTGGACAGGGTTGAGTTATTATAATTCACCCCTCCACTTT
TRBV4-1	.	TRBJ2-1	few	CASSHYNEQFF	TGCGCCAGCAGCCACTACAATGAGCAGTTCTTC
TRBV2	.	TRBJ2-4	.	CASRGVAKNIQYF	TGTGCCAGCAGGGGGGTAGCCAAAAACATTCAGTACTTC
TRBV2	.	TRBJ1-2	.	CASSDSGLGGYTF	TGTGCCAGCAGTGACTCAGGGTTGGGGGGCTACACCTTC
TRBV5-6	TRBD1	TRBJ1-4	.	CASSLFTGTGDEKLFF	TGTGCCAGCAGCTTGTTTACGGGGACAGGGGATGAAAAACTGTTTTTT
TRBV19	TRBD1	TRBJ2-1	.	CASSTRTGDSLQKFF	TGTGCCAGTAGTACCCGGACAGGGGACAGCCTACAGAAGTTCTTC
TRBV11-3	.	TRBJ2-1	.	CASSPGTRYNEQFF	TGTGCCAGCAGCCCCGGGACGCGATATAATGAGCAGTTCTTC
TRBV5-1	TRBD2	TRBJ2-1	.	CASSLAGTSGYNEQFF	TGCGCCAGCAGCTTGGCCGGGACTAGCGGATACAATGAGCAGTTCTTC
TRBV25-1	TRBD2	TRBJ2-7	few	CASMRESSYEQYF	TGTGCCAGCATGCGGGAGTCCTCCTACGAGCAGTACTTC
TRBV4-2	TRBD2	TRBJ2-3	once	CASSQATGGADTQYF	TGTGCCAGCAGCCAAGCAACGGGGGGAGCAGATACGCAGTATTTT
TRBV5-6	.	TRBJ2-7	once	CASSPGTNEQYF	TGTGCCAGCAGCCCGGGGACAAACGAGCAGTACTTC
TRBV3-1/TRBV3-2	TRBD2	TRBJ2-3	.	CASSLAGGRDTQYF	TGTGCCAGCAGCCTAGCGGGAGGACGGGATACGCAGTATTTT
TRBV5-1	TRBD1	TRBJ1-1	.	CASSSGQGATEAFF	TGCGCCAGCAGCTCGGGACAGGGGGCGACTGAAGCTTTCTTT